This section outlines one T cell receptor (beta chain) sequence together with its context. Assay used: immunoSEQ multiplex PCR; TCRdb lists only in-frame clones, some missing. In the table there are 9,500 to 15,000 clones, over 70% of which are singletons. This record comes from a study of OX40 agonist ivuxolimab in advanced cancers. Study as a whole: Partial responses were achieved by three patients: one hepatocellular carcinoma, two cutaneous melanoma.

Sequences were derived from CD4+ or CD8+ T cells sorted from blood, sampled in a trial of the OX40 agonist ivuxolimab. The sequence derives from an adult with an advanced solid tumor such as melanoma, head and neck, liver or kidney cancer.

This CDR3 is CASSLAPSSGYEQYF. DNA for the CDR3: TGTGCCAGCAGCTTGGCCCCGTCTTCAGGGTACGAGCAGTACTTC. The V and J genes are TRBV5-6 and TRBJ2-7, with D perhaps matching TRBD1 (5 bases). Germline V gene lookup returns CDR1 SGHDT and CDR2 YYEEEE. This CDR3 region has 15 residues. V lost 0 bases and J 4 bases, leaving 14 bases between the germline ends.